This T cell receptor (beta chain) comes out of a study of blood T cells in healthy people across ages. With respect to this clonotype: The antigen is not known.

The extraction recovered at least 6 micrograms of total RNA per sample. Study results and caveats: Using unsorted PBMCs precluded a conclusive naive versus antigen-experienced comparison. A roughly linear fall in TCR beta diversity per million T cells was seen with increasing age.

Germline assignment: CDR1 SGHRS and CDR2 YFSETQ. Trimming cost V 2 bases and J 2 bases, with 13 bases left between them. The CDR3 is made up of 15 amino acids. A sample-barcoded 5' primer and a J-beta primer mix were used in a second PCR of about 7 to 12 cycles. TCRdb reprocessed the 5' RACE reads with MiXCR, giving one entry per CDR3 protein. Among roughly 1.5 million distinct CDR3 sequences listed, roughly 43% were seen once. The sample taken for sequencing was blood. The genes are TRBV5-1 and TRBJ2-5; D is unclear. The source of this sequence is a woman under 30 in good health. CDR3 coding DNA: TGCGCCAGCAGCTTAGGTCCAGAGCCTCAAGAGACCCAGTACTTC. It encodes CASSLGPEPQETQYF.